Following are 12 T cell receptor beta chains from one sample sequenced in a study of T cells after posttransplantation cyclophosphamide. The method was immunoSEQ multiplex PCR; TCRdb's version includes in-frame clones alone and lacks a portion of them. Recorded here are over 35,000 clones, none singletons. Sequenced input: PBMCs. The receptors here all came from a man aged 40-49 years in good health, CMV-negative, and a related stem cell transplant donor.

This clone showed up many times. The CDR3 reads CASSVAASTGELFF. The CDR3 nucleotides read TGTGCCAGCAGCGTAGCCGCCAGCACCGGGGAGCTGTTTTTT. The chain uses TRBV9 and TRBJ2-2; D is undetermined. Trimming cost V 0 bases and J 4 bases, with 7 bases left between them. This CDR3 spans 14 amino acids. Germline V lookup: CDR1 SGDLS, CDR2 YYNGEE.

This clone was seen only a few times. The chain employs TRBV29-1 and TRBJ2-1; tentatively, D is TRBD1 (5 bases). There are 13 residues in the CDR3. Per germline, CDR1 SQVTM and CDR2 ANQGSEA. Trimming pared 7 bases from V and 0 bases from J, leaving 10 bases between. In DNA form, the CDR3 reads TGCAGCGCTCAGGGTGACTCCTACAATGAGCAGTTCTTC. Its translation is CSAQGDSYNEQFF.

In this sample, this clone turned up many times. The chain couples TRBV28 to TRBJ1-3; D uncertain. The ends were cut back, 3 bases at V and 4 bases at J, with 10 bases in the middle. The CDR3 runs to 14 residues. Germline CDR1 reads MDHEN; CDR2 reads SYDVKM. CDR3 region: CASSLEHSGNTIYF. As DNA, the CDR3 is TGTGCCAGCAGTTTGGAGCACTCGGGAAACACCATATATTTT.

Ten or more counts support this clone. The gene calls are TRBV6-1 and TRBJ2-6; the match to TRBD2 covers 8 bases. Germline values: CDR1 MNHNS, CDR2 SASEGT. CDR3 length: 14 residues. The V gene end was trimmed by 11 bases and the J gene end by 4 bases; junction bases not matched to a gene: 7. CDR3 amino acids: CASGGARGANVLTF. In DNA, the CDR3 is TGTGCCTCCGGGGGGGCGCGCGGGGCCAACGTCCTGACTTTC.

This clone has just a few counts. V gene TRBV9 combines with J gene TRBJ2-5; 12 positions agree with TRBD2. Germline CDR1 is SGDLS and CDR2 is YYNGEE. With 4 bases clipped from V and 1 base from J, the junction kept 8 bases outside the gene matches. The length of the CDR3 is 17 residues. CDR3 protein: CASSRRGLAGFQETQYF. CDR3 bases: TGTGCCAGCAGCCGAAGAGGACTAGCGGGGTTCCAAGAGACCCAGTACTTC.

There are a few counts of this clone. The genes are TRBV5-1 and TRBJ2-5, with 9 bases fitting TRBD2. Trimming removed 4 bases from V and 3 bases from J; junction bases left unmatched: 7. Germline CDR1 is SGHRS and CDR2 is YFSETQ. The CDR3 has 15 amino acids. This CDR3 reads CASSMQAGGKETQYF. CDR3 in DNA: TGCGCCAGCAGCATGCAAGCGGGGGGAAAAGAGACCCAGTACTTC.

This clone was seen ten or more times. This chain uses TRBV5-6 with TRBJ1-4, with D unclear. Germline V gene sequence: CDR1 SGHDT, CDR2 YYEEEE. The CDR3 extends over 12 amino acids. Trimming pared 4 bases from V and 10 bases from J, leaving 11 bases between. This chain's CDR3 is CASSTGIGKLFF. CDR3 nucleotide sequence: TGTGCCAGCAGCACCGGGATCGGAAAACTGTTTTTT.

This clone came up a few times. The chain joins TRBV15 to TRBJ1-2; TRBD1 might be the D (5 bases). V was cut by 1 base and J by 2 bases, with 8 bases left in between. The CDR3 consists of 14 residues. Germline V gene data show CDR1 as LNHNV and CDR2 as YYDKDF (reference sequence). In DNA, the CDR3 is TGTGCCACCAGCAGAGGGGGGGGGAACTATGGCTACACCTTC. Amino acids: CATSRGGGNYGYTF.

At least ten counts were recorded for this clone. The chain couples TRBV20-1 to TRBJ2-3; no firm D call. Deletions cut 1 base from V and 5 bases from J, with 4 bases between. CDR1 is DFQATT, CDR2 SNEGSKA, per germline (reference sequence). The CDR3 is 11 residues long. The CDR3 reads CSARVQDTQYF. The CDR3 bases are TGCAGTGCTAGAGTTCAAGATACGCAGTATTTT.

This clone has ten or more counts. CDR3 residues: CASLYQETQYF. CDR3 DNA: TGTGCCAGCCTGTACCAAGAGACCCAGTACTTC. V usage is TRBV7-8 and J usage is TRBJ2-5; unclear D gene. The CDR3 runs 11 residues. Deletions cut 8 bases from V and 0 bases from J, with 4 bases between. In germline, CDR1 is SGHVS, CDR2 FQNEAQ.

The table lists this clone with many counts. The chain joins TRBV7-9 to TRBJ2-7; 7 bases match TRBD1. The germline gives CDR1 SEHNR, CDR2 FQNEAQ (reference sequence). CDR3 size: 13 residues. Unmatched junction bases numbered 2, after V lost 3 bases and J lost 3 bases. Written as DNA, the CDR3 is TGTGCCAGCAGCTTGGGACAGATCTACGAGCAGTACTTC. Its protein product is CASSLGQIYEQYF.

This clone was recorded many times. The genes are TRBV29-1 and TRBJ1-1; no firm D call. This CDR3 comprises 13 residues. Trimming removed 5 bases at V and 3 bases at J, with 13 bases between. Germline V gives CDR1 SQVTM, CDR2 ANQGSEA. DNA of the CDR3: TGCAGCGTTCCCTCCCCGGTATACACTGAAGCTTTCTTT. Amino acid sequence: CSVPSPVYTEAFF. The full variable domain, rest sourced from reference TRBV29-1 and TRBJ1-1, is SAVISQKPSRDICQRGTSLTIQCQVDSQVTMMFWYRQQPGQSLTLIATANQGSEATYESGFVIDKFPISRPNLTFSTLTVSNMSPEDSSIYLCSVPSPVYTEAFFGQGTRLTVV.